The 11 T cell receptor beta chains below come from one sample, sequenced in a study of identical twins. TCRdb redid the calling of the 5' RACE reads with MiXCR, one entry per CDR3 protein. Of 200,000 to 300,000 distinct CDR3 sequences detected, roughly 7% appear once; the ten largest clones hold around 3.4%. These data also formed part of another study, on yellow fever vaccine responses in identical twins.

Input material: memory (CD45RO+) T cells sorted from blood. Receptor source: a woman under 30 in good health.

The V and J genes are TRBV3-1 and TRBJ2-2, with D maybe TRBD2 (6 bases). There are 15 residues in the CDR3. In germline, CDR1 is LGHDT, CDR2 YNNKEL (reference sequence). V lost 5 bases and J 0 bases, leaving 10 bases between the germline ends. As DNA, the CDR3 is TGTGCCAGCAGCATGCGGGGCCCGAACACCGGGGAGCTGTTTTTT. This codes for CASSMRGPNTGELFF.

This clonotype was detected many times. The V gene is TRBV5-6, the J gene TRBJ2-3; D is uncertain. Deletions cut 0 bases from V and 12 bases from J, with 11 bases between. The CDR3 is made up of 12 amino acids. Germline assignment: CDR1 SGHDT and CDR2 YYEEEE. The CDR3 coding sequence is TGTGCCAGCAGCTTGGGAGCTCCCGCTCAGTATTTT. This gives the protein CASSLGAPAQYF.

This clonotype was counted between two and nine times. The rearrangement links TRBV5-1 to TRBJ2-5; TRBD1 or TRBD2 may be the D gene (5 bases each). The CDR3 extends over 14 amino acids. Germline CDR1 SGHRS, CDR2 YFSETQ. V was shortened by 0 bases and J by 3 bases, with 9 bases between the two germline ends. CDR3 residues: CASSLDRGEETQYF. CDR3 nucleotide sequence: TGCGCCAGCAGCTTGGATCGAGGGGAAGAGACCCAGTACTTC. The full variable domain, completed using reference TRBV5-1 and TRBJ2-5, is KAGVTQTPRYLIKTRGQQVTLSCSPISGHRSVSWYQQTPGQGLQFLFEYFSETQRNKGNFPGRFSGRQFSNSRSEMNVSTLELGDSALYLCASSLDRGEETQYFGPGTRLLVL.

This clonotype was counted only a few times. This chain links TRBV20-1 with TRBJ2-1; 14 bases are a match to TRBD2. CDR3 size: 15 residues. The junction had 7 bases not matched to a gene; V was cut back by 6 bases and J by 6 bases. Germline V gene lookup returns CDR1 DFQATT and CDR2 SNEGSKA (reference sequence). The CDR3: CSAGTSGSYGNEQFF. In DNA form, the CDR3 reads TGCAGTGCCGGGACTAGCGGGAGTTATGGCAATGAGCAGTTCTTC.

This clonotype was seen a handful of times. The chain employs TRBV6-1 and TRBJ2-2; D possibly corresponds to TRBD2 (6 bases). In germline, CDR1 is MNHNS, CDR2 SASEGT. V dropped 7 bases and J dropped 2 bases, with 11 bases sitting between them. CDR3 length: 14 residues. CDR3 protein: CASKVAANTGELFF. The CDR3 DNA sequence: TGTGCCAGCAAGGTAGCGGCTAACACCGGGGAGCTGTTTTTT.

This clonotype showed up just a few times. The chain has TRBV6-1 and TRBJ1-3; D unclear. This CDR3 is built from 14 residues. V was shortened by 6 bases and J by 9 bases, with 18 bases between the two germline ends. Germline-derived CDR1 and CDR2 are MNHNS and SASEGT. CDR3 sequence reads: CASSRSRLSGTIYF. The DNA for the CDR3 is TGTGCCAGCAGCCGGTCCCGGCTGTCTGGCACCATATATTTT.

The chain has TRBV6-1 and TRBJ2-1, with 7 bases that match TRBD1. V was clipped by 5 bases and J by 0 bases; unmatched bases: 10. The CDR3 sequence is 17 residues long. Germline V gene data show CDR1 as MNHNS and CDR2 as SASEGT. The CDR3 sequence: CASSKDSGGSSYNEQFF. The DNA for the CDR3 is TGTGCCAGCAGTAAAGACTCAGGGGGATCCTCCTACAATGAGCAGTTCTTC.

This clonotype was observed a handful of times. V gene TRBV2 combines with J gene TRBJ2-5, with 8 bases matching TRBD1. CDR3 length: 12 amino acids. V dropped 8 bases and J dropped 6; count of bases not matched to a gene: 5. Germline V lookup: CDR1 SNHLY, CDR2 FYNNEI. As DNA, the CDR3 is TGTGCCAGCTCCCAGGGGGCAAAGACCCAGTACTTC. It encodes CASSQGAKTQYF.

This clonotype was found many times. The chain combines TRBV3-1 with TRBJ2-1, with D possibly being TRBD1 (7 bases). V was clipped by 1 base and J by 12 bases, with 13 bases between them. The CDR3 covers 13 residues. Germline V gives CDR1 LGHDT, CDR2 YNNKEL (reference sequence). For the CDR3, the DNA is TGTGCCAGCAGCCAAGTGGAGGGGGCTCGGCAGTTCTTC. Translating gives CASSQVEGARQFF.

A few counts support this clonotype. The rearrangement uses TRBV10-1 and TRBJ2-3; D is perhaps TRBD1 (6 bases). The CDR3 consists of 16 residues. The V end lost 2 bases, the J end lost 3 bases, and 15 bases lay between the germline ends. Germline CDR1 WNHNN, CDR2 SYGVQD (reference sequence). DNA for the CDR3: TGCGCCAGCAGTGAGAGGGGGTCCGGGTCGACAGATACGCAGTATTTT. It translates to CASSERGSGSTDTQYF.

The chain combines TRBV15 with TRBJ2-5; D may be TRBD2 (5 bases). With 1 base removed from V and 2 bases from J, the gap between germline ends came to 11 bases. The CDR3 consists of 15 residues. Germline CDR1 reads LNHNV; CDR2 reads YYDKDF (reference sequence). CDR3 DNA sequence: TGTGCCACCAGCAGAGTTGAGCGGAAGCAAGAGACCCAGTACTTC. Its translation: CATSRVERKQETQYF.